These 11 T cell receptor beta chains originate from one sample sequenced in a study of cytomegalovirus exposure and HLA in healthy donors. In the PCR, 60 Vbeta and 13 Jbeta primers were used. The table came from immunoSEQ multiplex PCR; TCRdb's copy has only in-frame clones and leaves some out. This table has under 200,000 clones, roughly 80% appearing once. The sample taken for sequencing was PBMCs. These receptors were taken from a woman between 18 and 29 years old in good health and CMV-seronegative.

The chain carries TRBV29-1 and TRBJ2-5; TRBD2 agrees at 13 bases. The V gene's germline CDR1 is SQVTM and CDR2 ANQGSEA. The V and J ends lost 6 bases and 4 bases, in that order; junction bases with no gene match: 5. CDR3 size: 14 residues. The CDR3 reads CSVALAGGPETQYF. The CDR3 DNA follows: TGCAGCGTCGCACTAGCGGGAGGGCCAGAGACCCAGTACTTC.

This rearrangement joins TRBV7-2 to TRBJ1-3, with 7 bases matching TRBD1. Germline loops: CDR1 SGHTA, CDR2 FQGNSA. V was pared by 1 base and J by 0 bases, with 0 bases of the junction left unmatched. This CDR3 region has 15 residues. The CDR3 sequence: CASSLGTGSGNTIYF. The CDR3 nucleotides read TGTGCCAGCAGCTTAGGGACAGGCTCTGGAAACACCATATATTTT. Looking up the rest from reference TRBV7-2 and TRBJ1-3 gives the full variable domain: GAGVSQSPSNKVTEKGKDVELRCDPISGHTALYWYRQSLGQGLEFLIYFQGNSAPDKSGLPSDRFSAERTGGSVSTLTIQRTQQEDSAVYLCASSLGTGSGNTIYFGEGSWLTVV.

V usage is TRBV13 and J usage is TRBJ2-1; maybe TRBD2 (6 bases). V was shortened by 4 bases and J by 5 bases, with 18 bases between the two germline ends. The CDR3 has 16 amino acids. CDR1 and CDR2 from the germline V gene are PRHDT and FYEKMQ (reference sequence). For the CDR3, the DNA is TGTGCCAGCAGCTACCGAGCGGGTCTAACCCACAATGAGCAGTTCTTC. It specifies CASSYRAGLTHNEQFF.

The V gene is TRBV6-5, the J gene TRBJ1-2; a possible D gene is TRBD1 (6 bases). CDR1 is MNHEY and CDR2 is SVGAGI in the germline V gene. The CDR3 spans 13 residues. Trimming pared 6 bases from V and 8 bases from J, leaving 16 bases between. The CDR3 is CASRDPGHLGYTF. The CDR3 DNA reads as TGTGCCAGCAGGGATCCGGGACACTTGGGCTACACCTTC.

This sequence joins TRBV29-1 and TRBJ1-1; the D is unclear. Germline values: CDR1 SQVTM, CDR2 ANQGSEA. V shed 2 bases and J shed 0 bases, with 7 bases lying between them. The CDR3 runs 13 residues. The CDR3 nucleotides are TGCAGCGTTGAACCCCTTCTGAACACTGAAGCTTTCTTT. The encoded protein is CSVEPLLNTEAFF.

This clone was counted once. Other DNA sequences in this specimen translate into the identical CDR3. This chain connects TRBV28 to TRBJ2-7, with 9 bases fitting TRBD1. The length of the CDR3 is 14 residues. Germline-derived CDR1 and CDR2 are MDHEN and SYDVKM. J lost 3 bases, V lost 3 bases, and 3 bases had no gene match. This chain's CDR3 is CASSLTGQGYEQYF. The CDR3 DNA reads TGTGCCAGCAGTTTGACGGGACAGGGCTACGAGCAGTACTTC.

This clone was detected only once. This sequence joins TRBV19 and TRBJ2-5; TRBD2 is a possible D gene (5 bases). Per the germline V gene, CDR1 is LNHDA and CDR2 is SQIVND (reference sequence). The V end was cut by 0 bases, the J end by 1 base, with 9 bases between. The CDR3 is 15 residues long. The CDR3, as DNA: TGTGCCAGTAGTATAGATGGCCGGGGCCAAGAGACCCAGTACTTC. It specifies CASSIDGRGQETQYF.

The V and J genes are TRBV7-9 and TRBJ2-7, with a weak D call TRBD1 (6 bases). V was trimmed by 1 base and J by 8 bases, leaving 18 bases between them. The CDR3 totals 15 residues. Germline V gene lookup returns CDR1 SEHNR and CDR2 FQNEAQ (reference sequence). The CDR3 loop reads CASSLGQVGSSQQYF. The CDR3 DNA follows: TGTGCCAGCAGCTTAGGACAGGTGGGTTCCTCCCAGCAGTACTTC.

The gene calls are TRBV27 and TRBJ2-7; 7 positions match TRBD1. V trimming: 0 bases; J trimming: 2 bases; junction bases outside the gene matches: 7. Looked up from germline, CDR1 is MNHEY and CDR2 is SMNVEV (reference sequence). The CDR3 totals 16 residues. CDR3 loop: CASSLSRDSIAYEQYF. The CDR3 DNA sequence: TGTGCCAGCAGTTTATCGAGGGACAGTATCGCCTACGAGCAGTACTTC.

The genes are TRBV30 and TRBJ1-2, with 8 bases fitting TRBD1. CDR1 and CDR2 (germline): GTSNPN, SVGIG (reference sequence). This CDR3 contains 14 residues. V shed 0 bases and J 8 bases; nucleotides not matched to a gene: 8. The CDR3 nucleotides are TGTGCCTGGAGTGTGGACAGGGCGCAGGGGGGCTACACCTTC. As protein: CAWSVDRAQGGYTF.

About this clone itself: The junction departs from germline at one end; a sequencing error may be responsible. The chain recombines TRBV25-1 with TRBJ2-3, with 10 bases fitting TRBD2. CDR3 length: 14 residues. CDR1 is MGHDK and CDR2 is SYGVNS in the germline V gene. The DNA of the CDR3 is TGTGCCAGCAGTGAGGGGACTAGCGTCCATACGCGGTATTTT. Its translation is CASSEGTSVHTRYF. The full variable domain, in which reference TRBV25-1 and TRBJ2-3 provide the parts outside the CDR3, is EADIYQTPRYLVIGTGKKITLECSQTMGHDKMYWYQQDPGMELHLIHYSYGVNSTEKGDLSSESTVSRIRTEHFPLTLESARPSHTSQYLCASSEGTSVHTRYFGPGTRLTVL.